This TCR beta chain was found in a study of radiation and T cells in renal cell carcinoma. About this clone: Its antigen remains unknown.

The CDR3 consists of 14 residues. Germline trimming cut 4 bases from V and 8 bases from J; bases unmatched to any gene: 10. CDR1 and CDR2 (germline): LGHNA, YSLEER. Whole-study findings and limits: Only small tumor regions of around 1 g were sampled.

The data were produced by immunoSEQ multiplex PCR, yet TCRdb's version contains in-frame clones alone and is incomplete. Here the sample spans approximately 25,000 clones, 45% to 65% being singletons. Indicated treatment: treatment-naive control, cytoreductive nephrectomy. The source of this sequence is a human donor with renal cell carcinoma. Sequencing used tumor tissue, obtained from a patient whose treatment was nephrectomy without radiotherapy. The genes are TRBV4-3 and TRBJ1-2; 7 positions agree with TRBD1. The CDR3 protein is CASSLNRGSGGYTF. CDR3 DNA: TGCGCCAGCAGCCTCAACAGGGGTAGTGGCGGCTACACCTTC.